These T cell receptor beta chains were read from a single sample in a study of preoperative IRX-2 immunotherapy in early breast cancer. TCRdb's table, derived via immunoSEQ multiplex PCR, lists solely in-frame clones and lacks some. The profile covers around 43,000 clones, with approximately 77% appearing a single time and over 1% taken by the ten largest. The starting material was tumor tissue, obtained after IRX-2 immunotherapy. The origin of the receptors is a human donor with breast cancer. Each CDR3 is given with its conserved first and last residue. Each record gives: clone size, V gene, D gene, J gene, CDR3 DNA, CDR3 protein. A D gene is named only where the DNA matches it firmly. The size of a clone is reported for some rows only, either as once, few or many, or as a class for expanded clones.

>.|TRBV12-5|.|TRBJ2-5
TGTGCTAGTGCCCGGGTACGGGGCAGACAAGAGACCCAGTACTTC
CASARVRGRQETQYF
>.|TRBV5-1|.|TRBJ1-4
TGCGCCAGCAGCTTGGGCGGGAGGGGGATGGAAGAAAAACTGTTTTTT
CASSLGGRGMEEKLFF
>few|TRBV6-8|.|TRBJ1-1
TGTGCCAGCAGTCTAATCAGGGGGAACACTGAAGCTTTCTTT
CASSLIRGNTEAFF
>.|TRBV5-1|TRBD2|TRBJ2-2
TGCGCCAGCCGGGGGGGCTCAGTTACCGGGGAGCTGTTTTTT
CASRGGSVTGELFF
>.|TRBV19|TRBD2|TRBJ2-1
TGTGCCAGTAGTATAATGGCTAGCGGCACACATGAGCAGTTCTTC
CASSIMASGTHEQFF
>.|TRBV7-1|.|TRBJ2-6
TGTGCCAGCAGACAACAGGGAACTGGGGCCAACGTCCTGACTTTC
CASRQQGTGANVLTF
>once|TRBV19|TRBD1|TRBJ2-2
TGTGCCAGTAGTTCAGGGGGCGGGTACACCGGGGAGCTGTTTTTT
CASSSGGGYTGELFF
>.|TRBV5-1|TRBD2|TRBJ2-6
TGCGCCAGCAGACTAAGCGGGAGGGCCGGGTTTTCTGGGGCCAACGTCCTGACTTTC
CASRLSGRAGFSGANVLTF
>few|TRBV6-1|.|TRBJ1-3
TGTGCCAGCAGTGAAGGGGGACCGCCAAACACCATATATTTT
CASSEGGPPNTIYF
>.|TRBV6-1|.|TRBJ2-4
TGTGCCAGCAGTGAAGCACCAGGCGGTTTCGGCATTCAGTACTTC
CASSEAPGGFGIQYF
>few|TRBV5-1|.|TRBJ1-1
TGCGCCAGCAGAGTTGGATCCGGTAGGGACACTGAAGCTTTCTTT
CASRVGSGRDTEAFF
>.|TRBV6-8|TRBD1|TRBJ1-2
TGTGCCAGCAGGGACAGGGGCCTTTATGGCTACACCTTC
CASRDRGLYGYTF
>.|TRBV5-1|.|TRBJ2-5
TGCGCCAGCAGCTTGGGGGGTCCGGGAGAGACCCAGTACTTC
CASSLGGPGETQYF
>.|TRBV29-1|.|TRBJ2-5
TGCAGCGTTGAACTCATGGGCACCAAAGAGACCCAGTACTTC
CSVELMGTKETQYF
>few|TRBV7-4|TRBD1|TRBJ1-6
TGTGCCAGCACCCCGGGACAGGGAGTCAACTCACCCCTCCACTTT
CASTPGQGVNSPLHF
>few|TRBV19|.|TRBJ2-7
TGTGCCAGTAGTATAGAGGTGTCGGCCATTGGCGAGCAGTACTTC
CASSIEVSAIGEQYF
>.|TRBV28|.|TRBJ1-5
TGTGCCACCCAGCCCTATAGCAATCAGCCCCAGCATTTT
CATQPYSNQPQHF
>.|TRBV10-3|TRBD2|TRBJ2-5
TGTGCCTCGAAAGAGCGGGGCGACGAGACCCAGTACTTC
CASKERGDETQYF
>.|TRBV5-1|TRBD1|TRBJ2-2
TGCGCCAGCAGCTTGGACATAACAGGGGTCGGGGAGCTGTTTTTT
CASSLDITGVGELFF
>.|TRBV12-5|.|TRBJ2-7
TGTGCTAGTGGTCTAGAACAGCCCTACGAGCAGTACTTC
CASGLEQPYEQYF
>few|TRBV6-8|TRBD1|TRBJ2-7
TGTGCCACCGGGAGGACAGGGGGTTACGAGCAGTACTTC
CATGRTGGYEQYF
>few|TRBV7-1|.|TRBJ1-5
TGTGCCAGCAGCCGACTTAGCCCGGGGGCGGGGAGCAATCAGCCCCAGCATTTT
CASSRLSPGAGSNQPQHF
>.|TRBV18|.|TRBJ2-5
TGTGCCAGCTCACCTAGTATCGGTGAGACCCAGTACTTC
CASSPSIGETQYF
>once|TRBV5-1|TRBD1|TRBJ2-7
TGCGCCAGCAGCCTGGACAGGGGAGGCCACGAGCAGTACTTC
CASSLDRGGHEQYF
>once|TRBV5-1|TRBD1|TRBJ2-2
TGCGCCAGCAGCTTGGCTCAGGGGGCTAGAGCCGGGGAGCTGTTTTTT
CASSLAQGARAGELFF
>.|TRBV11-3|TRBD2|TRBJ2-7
TGTGCCAGCAGCTTGTCCGGGGGGACCTCCTACGAGCAGTACTTC
CASSLSGGTSYEQYF
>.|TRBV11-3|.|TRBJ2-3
TGTGCCAGCAGCCGCGTAGGGGCCACGGCCCCAGATACGCAGTATTTT
CASSRVGATAPDTQYF
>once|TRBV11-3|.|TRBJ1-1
TGTGCCAGCAGCGCCACACCCAGGCGGAACACTGAAGCTTTCTTT
CASSATPRRNTEAFF
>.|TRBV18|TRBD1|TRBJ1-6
TGTGCCAGCTCACAGATACAGGGGGCGAATTCACCCCTCCACTTT
CASSQIQGANSPLHF
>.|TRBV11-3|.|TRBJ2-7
TGTGCCAGCAGCTCGCAGGGCCTGGCTTCCTACGAGCAGTACTTC
CASSSQGLASYEQYF
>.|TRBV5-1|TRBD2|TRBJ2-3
TGCGCCAGCAGCTTTAGCGGGGGGGCCGAAGATACGCAGTATTTT
CASSFSGGAEDTQYF
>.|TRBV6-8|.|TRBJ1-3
TGTGCCAGCAGTTCTATGCCGGGTGGAAACACCATATATTTT
CASSSMPGGNTIYF
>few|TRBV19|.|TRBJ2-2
TGTGCCAGTCAACGGGACACGGGCACCGGGGAGCTGTTTTTT
CASQRDTGTGELFF
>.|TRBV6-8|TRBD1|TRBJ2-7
TGTGCCAGCAGTTACAGGACAGGGGACGAGCAGTACTTC
CASSYRTGDEQYF
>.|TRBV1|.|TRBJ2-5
TGCGCCAGCAGCCAAGATTCGACGGGGGCGGGGGAGACCCAGTACTTC
CASSQDSTGAGETQYF
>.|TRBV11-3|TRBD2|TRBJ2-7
TGTGCCAGCAGCCCACGAGGGGCAGGACTAGCGGGGGTCTACGAGCAGTACTTC
CASSPRGAGLAGVYEQYF
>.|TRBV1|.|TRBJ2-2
TGCGCCAGCACCCCATCCACCGGGGAGCTGTTTTTT
CASTPSTGELFF
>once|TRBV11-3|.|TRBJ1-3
TGTGCCAGCAGCTCTACCACGATACAAGGAAACACCATATATTTT
CASSSTTIQGNTIYF
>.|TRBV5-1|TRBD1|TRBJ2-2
TGCGCCAGCAGCTTCGGGACAGGGGAAACCGGGGAGCTGTTTTTT
CASSFGTGETGELFF
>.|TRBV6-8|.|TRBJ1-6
TGTGCCAGCAGTTACGCCCGGTTGGGGGGAAGCTCCTATAATTCACCCCTCCACTTT
CASSYARLGGSSYNSPLHF
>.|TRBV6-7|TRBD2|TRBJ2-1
TGTGCCAGCAGTTACTCGCAACTAGCGGGGGGGGACAATGAGCAGTTCTTC
CASSYSQLAGGDNEQFF
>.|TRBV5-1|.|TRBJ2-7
TGCGCCAGCAGCTTGGCCGGAGACTTCCTCTCCGAGCAGTACTTC
CASSLAGDFLSEQYF
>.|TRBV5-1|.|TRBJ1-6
TGCGCCAGCAGCTTGGCACGGGAGAATTCACCCCTCCACTTT
CASSLARENSPLHF
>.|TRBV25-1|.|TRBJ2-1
TGTGCCAGCAGTGAATCCCTACAGGGACGCAATGAGCAGTTCTTC
CASSESLQGRNEQFF
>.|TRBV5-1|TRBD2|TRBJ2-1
TGCGCCAGCAGCTTGCCCTTGACTAGCGGGGGGGGTTACAATGAGCAGTTCTTC
CASSLPLTSGGGYNEQFF
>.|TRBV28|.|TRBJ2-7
TGTGCCAGCAGTTTGACAGGAGACAACTACGAGCAGTACTTC
CASSLTGDNYEQYF
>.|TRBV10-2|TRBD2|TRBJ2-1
TGCGCCAGCAGGATACTAGCGGGGGGCCTGGTAAGGACGAAGTTCTTC
CASRILAGGLVRTKFF
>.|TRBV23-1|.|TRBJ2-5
TGCGCCAGCAGTCAAGATATAGGCCCGGAGACCCAGTACTTC
CASSQDIGPETQYF
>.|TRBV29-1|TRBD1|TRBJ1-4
TGCAGCGCCGCCGGGACAGGGATTGCAACTAATGAAAAACTGTTTTTT
CSAAGTGIATNEKLFF